The TCR beta chain under discussion was sequenced for a study of cytomegalovirus exposure and HLA in healthy donors. The CDR3 has 16 residues. V trimming: 0 bases; J trimming: 7 bases; junction bases outside the gene matches: 6. Germline V lookup: CDR1 LNHNV, CDR2 YYDKDF (reference sequence). Assay used: immunoSEQ multiplex PCR; TCRdb lists only in-frame clones, some missing. Counted here are 35,000 to 40,000 clones, about 93% occurring once; the ten biggest clones make up about 3%. The receptor comes from a man aged 18 to 35 in good health and CMV-seronegative. The chain combines TRBV15 with TRBJ1-4; 9 nucleotides agree with TRBD1. Sequenced: PBMCs. In nucleotides, the CDR3 is TGTGCCACCAGCAGAGATATGGAGGACAGGGGTGAAAAACTGTTTTTT. Translated: CATSRDMEDRGEKLFF.